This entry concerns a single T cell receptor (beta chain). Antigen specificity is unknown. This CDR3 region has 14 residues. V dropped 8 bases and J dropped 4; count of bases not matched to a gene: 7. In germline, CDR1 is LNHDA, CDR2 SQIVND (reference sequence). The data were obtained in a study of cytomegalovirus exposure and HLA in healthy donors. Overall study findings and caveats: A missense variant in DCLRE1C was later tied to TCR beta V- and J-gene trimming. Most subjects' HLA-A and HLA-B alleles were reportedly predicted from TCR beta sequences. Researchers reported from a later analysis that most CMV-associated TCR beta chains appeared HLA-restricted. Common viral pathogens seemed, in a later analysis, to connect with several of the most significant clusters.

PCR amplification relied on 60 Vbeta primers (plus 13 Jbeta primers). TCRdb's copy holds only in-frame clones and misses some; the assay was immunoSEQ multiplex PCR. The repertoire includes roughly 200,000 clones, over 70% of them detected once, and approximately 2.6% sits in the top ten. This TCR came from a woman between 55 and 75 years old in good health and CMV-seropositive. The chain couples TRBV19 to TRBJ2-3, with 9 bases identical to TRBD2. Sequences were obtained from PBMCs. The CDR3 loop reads CASGRAGGADTQYF. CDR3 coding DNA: TGTGCCAGTGGTCGCGCGGGAGGGGCAGATACGCAGTATTTT.